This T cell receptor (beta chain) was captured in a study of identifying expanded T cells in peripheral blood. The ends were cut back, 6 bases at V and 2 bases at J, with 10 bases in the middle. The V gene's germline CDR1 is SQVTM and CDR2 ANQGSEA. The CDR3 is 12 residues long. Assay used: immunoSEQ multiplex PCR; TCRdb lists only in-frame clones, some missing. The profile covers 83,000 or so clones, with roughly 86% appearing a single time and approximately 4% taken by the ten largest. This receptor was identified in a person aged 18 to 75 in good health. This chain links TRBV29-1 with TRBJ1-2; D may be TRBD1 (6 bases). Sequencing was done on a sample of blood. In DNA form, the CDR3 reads TGCAGCGTCACAGGGCAGAACTATGGCTACACCTTC. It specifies CSVTGQNYGYTF.